The 20 T cell receptor beta chains below were found in one sample sequenced in a study of human T cells and chemical hapten exposure. Sample time point: patch test 3, about 24 weeks after DPC sensitization. Stated treatment: therapeutic diphenylcyclopropenone sensitization with weekly scalp DPC. TCRdb passed the RACE reads through MiXCR, listing each CDR3 protein once. The table lists over 65,000 distinct CDR3 sequences, 11% of them singletons, with 1.4% in the top ten. The sample was whole blood, taken in connection with sensitization to the hapten diphenylcyclopropenone (DPC). The receptors derive from a woman in her forties or fifties with alopecia areata. Some clones in this sample may be carry-over from other donors' samples.

This clonotype has a count of ten or more. This rearrangement joins TRBV7-2 to TRBJ2-2; D possibly matches TRBD1 or TRBD2 (5 bases each). V was cut by 3 bases and J by 1 base, with 12 bases left in between. This CDR3 is 16 amino acids long. CDR1 is SGHTA, CDR2 FQGNSA, per germline. CDR3 nucleotides: TGTGCCAGCAGCTTCCCGGGACCCAGGAACACCGGGGAGCTGTTTTTT. It encodes CASSFPGPRNTGELFF.

This clonotype was seen a few times. The genes are TRBV4-2 and TRBJ2-7; maybe TRBD1 (6 bases). Germline CDR1 is LGHNA and CDR2 is YNFKEQ. The length of the CDR3 is 17 residues. V lost 0 bases, J lost 0 bases, and 15 bases lay in between. The CDR3 DNA is TGTGCCAGCAGCCAAGAAGGCCTCGGGACACCCTCCTACGAGCAGTACTTC. Its protein product is CASSQEGLGTPSYEQYF.

The J gene is TRBJ1-6, the V gene TRBV5-1, with D possibly TRBD1 on 5 matching bases. Germline lookup yields CDR1 SGHRS and CDR2 YFSETQ. V was clipped by 5 bases and J by 3 bases, with 15 bases between them. This CDR3 contains 16 residues. The CDR3 spells CASRVWGANYNSPLHF. The CDR3 DNA follows: TGCGCCAGCAGAGTTTGGGGCGCTAACTATAATTCACCCCTCCACTTT.

The chain couples TRBV28 to TRBJ1-1, with D unclear. V lost 5 bases, J lost 8 bases, and 15 bases lay in between. The CDR3 is made up of 13 amino acids. CDR1 and CDR2 (germline): MDHEN, SYDVKM. The CDR3 reads CASSIPDHREAFF. CDR3 DNA sequence: TGTGCCAGCAGTATCCCGGATCATAGAGAAGCTTTCTTT.

The chain joins TRBV28 to TRBJ2-3, with D uncertain. Germline V gene lookup returns CDR1 MDHEN and CDR2 SYDVKM. The CDR3 sequence is 11 residues long. The V end lost 6 bases, the J end lost 7 bases, and 8 bases lay between the germline ends. CDR3 sequence: CASRDGHTQYF. The CDR3 nucleotides are TGTGCCAGCAGGGACGGCCATACGCAGTATTTT.

In this sample, this clonotype turned up many times. The chain joins TRBV6-6 to TRBJ2-7; maybe TRBD2 (5 bases). Trimming pared 0 bases from V and 0 bases from J, leaving 9 bases between. Looked up from germline, CDR1 is MNHNY and CDR2 is SVGAGI (reference sequence). The CDR3 extends over 15 amino acids. The CDR3 coding sequence is TGTGCCAGCAGTTACTCCGGGGAGAGCTCCTACGAGCAGTACTTC. Amino acid sequence: CASSYSGESSYEQYF.

This clonotype occurred many times. The CDR3 nucleotides read TGCGCCAGCAGCTACGAGTATGGCTACACCTTC. Protein sequence: CASSYEYGYTF. This chain links TRBV5-1 with TRBJ1-2; D uncertain. Between the trimmed V and J ends, which lost 3 bases and 5 bases, there was a span of 5 bases. The CDR3 sequence is 11 residues long. Germline CDR1 and CDR2: SGHRS and YFSETQ.

The chain employs TRBV28 and TRBJ2-7; D is possibly TRBD2 (7 bases). Germline CDR1 is MDHEN and CDR2 is SYDVKM. The CDR3 runs 14 residues. The V end lost 11 bases, the J end lost 2 bases, and 19 bases lay between the germline ends. CDR3 in amino acids: CAAGRGARTYEQYF. CDR3 nucleotides: TGTGCCGCAGGTCGGGGGGCTAGGACCTACGAGCAGTACTTC.

The chain uses TRBV29-1 and TRBJ2-3, with D possibly being TRBD2 (7 bases). With 8 bases removed from V and 1 base from J, the gap between germline ends came to 16 bases. Germline loops: CDR1 SQVTM, CDR2 ANQGSEA. The CDR3 runs 14 residues. The CDR3 nucleotides are TGCAGCCTGTGGGGGGGGGCAGGCACAGATACGCAGTATTTT. As protein: CSLWGGAGTDTQYF.

This clonotype was observed at least ten times. The chain has TRBV7-2 and TRBJ2-5; either TRBD1 or TRBD2 may fit D (6 bases each). V gave up 8 bases and J gave up 5 bases, with 15 bases separating them. Germline-derived CDR1 and CDR2 are SGHTA and FQGNSA. The CDR3 has 13 residues. The CDR3 bases are TGTGCCAGCTCTCGGGGGCCCCTCGAGACCCAGTACTTC. It specifies CASSRGPLETQYF.

This clonotype was detected once. The chain uses TRBV28 and TRBJ1-1; 10 positions match TRBD1. This CDR3 is 14 amino acids long. Looked up from germline, CDR1 is MDHEN and CDR2 is SYDVKM. V lost 1 base, J lost 10 bases, and 6 bases stayed unmatched. CDR3 sequence (DNA): TGTGCCAGCAGTTTATCGCGGACAGGGGGACGAGCTTTCTTT. Encoded protein: CASSLSRTGGRAFF.

This clonotype was picked up a small number of times. The chain recombines TRBV7-2 with TRBJ2-6, with 7 bases aligning to TRBD1. The CDR3 consists of 17 residues. The germline CDR1 and CDR2 sequences are SGHTA and FQGNSA. V lost 4 bases, J lost 2 bases, and 8 bases stayed unmatched. CDR3 DNA sequence: TGTGCCAGCAGCTCCCGCCCCCAGGGGGCTGGGGCCAACGTCCTGACTTTC. Its translation: CASSSRPQGAGANVLTF.

V is TRBV12-3 or TRBV12-4 and J is TRBJ2-7; a possible D gene is TRBD2 (5 bases). V shed 1 base and J shed 2 bases, with 9 bases lying between them. The CDR3 extends over 14 amino acids. Written as DNA, the CDR3 is TGTGCCAGCAGTTTAGGGCTAGCCGCCTACGAGCAGTACTTC. Its protein product is CASSLGLAAYEQYF.

A few counts support this clonotype. The rearrangement joins TRBV5-1 to TRBJ1-1; D perhaps matches TRBD1 (5 bases). V shed 5 bases and J shed 1 base, with 15 bases lying between them. CDR3 length equals 15 residues. The germline V gene has CDR1 SGHRS and CDR2 YFSETQ. The CDR3 DNA sequence: TGCGCCAGCAGTCGAACCGACAGAACGAACACTGAAGCTTTCTTT. This sequence encodes CASSRTDRTNTEAFF.

This clonotype was seen at least ten times. The chain has TRBV6-6 and TRBJ1-6, with D possibly matching TRBD1 (5 bases). The CDR3 is made up of 13 amino acids. Germline loops: CDR1 MNHNY, CDR2 SVGAGI (reference sequence). This CDR3 is CATGRASNSPLHF. The CDR3 nucleotides are TGTGCTACGGGCAGGGCAAGTAATTCACCCCTCCACTTT.

This clonotype was counted a few times. The chain links TRBV3-1 to TRBJ1-2, with D tentatively TRBD1 (6 bases). Trimming took 4 bases from V and 7 from J, leaving 13 bases between them. The germline V gene has CDR1 LGHDT and CDR2 YNNKEL (reference sequence). This CDR3 is built from 13 residues. In nucleotides, the CDR3 is TGTGCCAGCAGCCCAACGAGGGGGGGTGGCTACACCTTC. Translated: CASSPTRGGGYTF. The whole variable domain, filled in from reference TRBV3-1 and TRBJ1-2, reads DTAVSQTPKYLVTQMGNDKSIKCEQNLGHDTMYWYKQDSKKFLKIMFSYNNKELIINETVPNRFSPKSPDKAHLNLHINSLELGDSAVYFCASSPTRGGGYTFGSGTRLTVV.

In its sample, this clonotype was seen many times. The chain carries TRBV3-1 and TRBJ2-7, with D possibly TRBD2 on 6 matching bases. Looked up from germline, CDR1 is LGHDT and CDR2 is YNNKEL (reference sequence). Trimming cost V 3 bases and J 7 bases, with 13 bases left between them. The CDR3 length is 13 residues. CDR3 residues: CASSHHDREEQYF. The CDR3, as DNA: TGTGCCAGCAGCCACCACGACCGGGAGGAGCAGTACTTC.

This clonotype appeared many times. V and J are TRBV12-3 or TRBV12-4 and TRBJ1-3; TRBD1 might be the D (5 bases). V was shortened by 1 base and J by 9 bases, with 13 bases between the two germline ends. CDR3 length equals 14 residues. In DNA form, the CDR3 reads TGTGCCAGCAGTTTAGAAGACAGTCGAGCCACCATATATTTT. Its protein is CASSLEDSRATIYF.

This clonotype was observed many times. The J gene is TRBJ1-1, the V gene TRBV11-2, with D possibly TRBD1 on 5 matching bases. The CDR3 is 14 residues long. CDR1 and CDR2 (germline): SGHAT, FQNNGV. V shed 5 bases and J shed 5 bases, with 15 bases lying between them. CDR3 sequence: CASSQQGQGTEAFF. CDR3 in DNA: TGTGCCAGCAGCCAACAAGGTCAGGGAACTGAAGCTTTCTTT. The entire variable domain, with the rest obtained from reference TRBV11-2 and TRBJ1-1, is as follows: EAGVAQSPRYKIIEKRQSVAFWCNPISGHATLYWYQQILGQGPKLLIQFQNNGVVDDSQLPKDRFSAERLKGVDSTLKIQPAKLEDSAVYLCASSQQGQGTEAFFGQGTRLTVV.

This clonotype was seen repeatedly, ten times or more. V gene TRBV12-3 or TRBV12-4 combines with J gene TRBJ1-5; TRBD1 aligns across 7 bases. This CDR3 is built from 14 residues. With V trimmed by 5 bases and J by 0 bases, 1 base remained unmatched. CDR3 amino acids: CASSTGDSNQPQHF. As DNA, the CDR3 is TGTGCCAGCAGTACAGGGGATAGCAATCAGCCCCAGCATTTT.